This T cell receptor beta chain appears in the sequencing data of a study of T-cell reconstitution after alpha-beta-depleted transplantation in children (TCRdb year 2016). About the investigation overall: The study quantitatively tracked T-cell immune reconstitution after TCRalphabeta/CD19-depleted allogeneic hematopoietic cell transplantation in children using TCR repertoire profiling. Beyond this particular receptor, the publication reports: Over subsequent months, a decline in hyperexpanded clone frequencies was noted, and after one year, T-cell counts and TCRbeta diversity were mostly ascribed to newly produced T cells. The apparently early recovery of alphabetaT-cell counts about two months after transplant reportedly depended on only several hundred rapidly expanded clones that came from non-depleted graft cells. The high TCRbeta diversity at day 60 in some patients was ascribed to recipient T cells and intrathymic progenitors that had survived conditioning.

Sample treatment or condition, as interpreted from the label and publication: allogeneic hematopoietic cell transplantation with graft depleted of TCRalphabeta T cells and CD19 B cells. The children who served as transplant recipients had been given grafts of TCRalphabeta/CD19-depleted allogeneic hematopoietic cells. Library prep was done by PCR. The instrument given in TCRdb is Illumina HiSeq 2500. Molecular barcoding was employed in the preparation of TCR libraries, with unique molecular identifiers being used to normalize TCRbeta repertoire quantification. TCRdb trimmed public reads at Q25 via fastp, called clones via MiXCR and kept in-frame beta chains. CDR3 protein duplicates are merged, each entry listing the most common genes and DNA. Within this sample are 300,000 to 350,000 distinct CDR3 sequences, with roughly 17% of them counted one time only. The top ten constitute 35% to 50% of the sample.

There are 17 amino acids in the CDR3, from cysteine to phenylalanine inclusive. The sequence is cut down to CDR3 DNA, 51 bases in frame from base 1. With respect to this clonotype: The antigen this receptor binds is unknown. No quality values exist for individual bases; no much larger clone is one base distant.

The source is a male patient between 2 and 9 years old who had a stem cell transplant for acute lymphoblastic leukemia, so the T cells may come from the graft donor. The sequencing used PBMCs, mostly from graft donor cells, collected 360 days after TCRalphabeta/CD19-depleted stem cell transplant. The chain uses TRBV21-1 and TRBJ2-1; TRBD1, the table's D call, was not compared with the DNA. TRBV21-1 is listed as a pseudogene. CDR3 protein: CASSKVTGTRSYNEQFF. The DNA reads TGTGCCAGCAGCAAAGTGACAGGGACTCGCTCCTACAATGAGCAGTTCTTC.